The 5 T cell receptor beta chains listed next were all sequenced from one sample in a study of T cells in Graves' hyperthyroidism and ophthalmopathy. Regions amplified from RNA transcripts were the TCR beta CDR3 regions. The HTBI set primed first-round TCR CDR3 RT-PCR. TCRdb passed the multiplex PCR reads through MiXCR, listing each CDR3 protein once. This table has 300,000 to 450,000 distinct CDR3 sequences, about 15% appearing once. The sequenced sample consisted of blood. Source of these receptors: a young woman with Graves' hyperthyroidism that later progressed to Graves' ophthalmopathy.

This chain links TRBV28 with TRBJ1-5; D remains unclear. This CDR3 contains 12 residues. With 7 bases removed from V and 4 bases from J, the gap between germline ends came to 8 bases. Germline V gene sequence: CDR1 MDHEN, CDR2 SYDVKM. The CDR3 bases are TGTGCCAGCACCTGGCCGAATCAGCCCCAGCATTTT. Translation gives CASTWPNQPQHF. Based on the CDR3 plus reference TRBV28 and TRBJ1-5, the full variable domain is DVKVTQSSRYLVKRTGEKVFLECVQDMDHENMFWYRQDPGLGLRLIYFSYDVKMKEKGDIPEGYSVSREKKERFSLILESASTNQTSMYLCASTWPNQPQHFGDGTRLSIL.

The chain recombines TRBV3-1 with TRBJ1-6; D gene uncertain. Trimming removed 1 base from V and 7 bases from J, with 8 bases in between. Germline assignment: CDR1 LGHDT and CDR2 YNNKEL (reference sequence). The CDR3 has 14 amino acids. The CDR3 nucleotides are TGTGCCAGCAGCCAAGGTAGAGGGAATTCACCCCTCCACTTT. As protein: CASSQGRGNSPLHF.

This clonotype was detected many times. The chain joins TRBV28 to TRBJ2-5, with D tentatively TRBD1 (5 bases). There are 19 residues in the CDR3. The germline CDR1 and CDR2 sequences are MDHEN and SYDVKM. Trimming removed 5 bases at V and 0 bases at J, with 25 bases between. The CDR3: CASSPQPPSWQGHQETQYF. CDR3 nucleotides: TGTGCCAGCAGTCCTCAGCCCCCCTCATGGCAGGGTCACCAAGAGACCCAGTACTTC.

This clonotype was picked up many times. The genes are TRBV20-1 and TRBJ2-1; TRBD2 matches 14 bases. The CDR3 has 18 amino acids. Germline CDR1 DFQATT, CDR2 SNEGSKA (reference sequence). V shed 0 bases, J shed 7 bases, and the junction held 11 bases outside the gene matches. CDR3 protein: CSARDGLAGGWTGNEQFF. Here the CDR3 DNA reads TGCAGTGCTAGAGACGGACTAGCGGGGGGCTGGACGGGGAATGAGCAGTTCTTC.

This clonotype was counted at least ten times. The CDR3 loop is CASSEGIGGEQFF. The CDR3 bases are TGTGCCAGCAGTGAAGGGATCGGGGGTGAGCAGTTCTTC. This rearrangement joins TRBV2 to TRBJ2-1; perhaps TRBD2 as D (6 bases). Trimming took off 1 base at V and 9 bases at J, with 10 bases between the two ends. CDR3 length equals 13 residues. Germline V gene data show CDR1 as SNHLY and CDR2 as FYNNEI.